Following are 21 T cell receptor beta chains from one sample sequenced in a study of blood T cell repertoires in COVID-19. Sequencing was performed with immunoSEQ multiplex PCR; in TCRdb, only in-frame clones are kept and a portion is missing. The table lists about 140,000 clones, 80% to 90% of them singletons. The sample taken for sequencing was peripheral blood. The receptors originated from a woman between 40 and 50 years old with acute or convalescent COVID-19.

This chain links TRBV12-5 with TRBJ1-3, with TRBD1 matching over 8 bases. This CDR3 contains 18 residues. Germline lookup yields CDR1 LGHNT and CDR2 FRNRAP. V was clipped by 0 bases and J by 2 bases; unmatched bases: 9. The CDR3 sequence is CASGLVYPGQGPGNTIYF. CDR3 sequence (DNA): TGTGCTAGTGGTTTGGTATATCCCGGACAGGGACCTGGAAACACCATATATTTT. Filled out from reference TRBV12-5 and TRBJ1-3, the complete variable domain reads DARVTQTPRHKVTEMGQEVTMRCQPILGHNTVFWYRQTMMQGLELLAYFRNRAPLDDSGMPKDRFSAEMPDATLATLKIQPSEPRDSAVYFCASGLVYPGQGPGNTIYFGEGSWLTVV.

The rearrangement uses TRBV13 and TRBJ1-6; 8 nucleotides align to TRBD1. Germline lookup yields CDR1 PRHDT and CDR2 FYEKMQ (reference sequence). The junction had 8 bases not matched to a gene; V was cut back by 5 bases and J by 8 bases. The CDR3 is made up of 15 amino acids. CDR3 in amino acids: CASSSPQGVHSPLHF. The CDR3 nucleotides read TGTGCCAGCAGCAGTCCACAGGGGGTCCATTCACCCCTCCACTTT.

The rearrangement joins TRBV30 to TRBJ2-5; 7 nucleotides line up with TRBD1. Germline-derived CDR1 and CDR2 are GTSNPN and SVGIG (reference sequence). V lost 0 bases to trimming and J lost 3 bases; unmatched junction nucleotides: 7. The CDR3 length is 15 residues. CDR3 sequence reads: CAWSVGVGGKETQYF. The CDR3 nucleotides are TGTGCCTGGAGTGTAGGGGTAGGGGGCAAAGAGACCCAGTACTTC.

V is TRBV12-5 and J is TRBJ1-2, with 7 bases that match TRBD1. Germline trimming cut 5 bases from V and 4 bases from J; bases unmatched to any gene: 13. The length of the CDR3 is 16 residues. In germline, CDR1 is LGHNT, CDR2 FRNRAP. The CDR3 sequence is CASGTTGTAYIYGYTF. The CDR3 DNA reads TGTGCTAGTGGTACCACCGGGACAGCTTACATCTATGGCTACACCTTC.

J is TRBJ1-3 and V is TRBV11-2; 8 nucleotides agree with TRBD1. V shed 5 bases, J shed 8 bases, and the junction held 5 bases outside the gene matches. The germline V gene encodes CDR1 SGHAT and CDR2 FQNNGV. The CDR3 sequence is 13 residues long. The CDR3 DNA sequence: TGTGCCAGCAGCATCCACAGGGGGGACACCATATATTTT. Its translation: CASSIHRGDTIYF.

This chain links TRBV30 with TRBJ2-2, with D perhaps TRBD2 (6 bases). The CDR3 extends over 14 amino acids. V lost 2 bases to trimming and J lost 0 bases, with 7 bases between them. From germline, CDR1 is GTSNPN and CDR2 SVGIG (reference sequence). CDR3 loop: CAWSRRANTGELFF. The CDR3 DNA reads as TGTGCCTGGAGTAGGAGGGCGAACACCGGGGAGCTGTTTTTT.

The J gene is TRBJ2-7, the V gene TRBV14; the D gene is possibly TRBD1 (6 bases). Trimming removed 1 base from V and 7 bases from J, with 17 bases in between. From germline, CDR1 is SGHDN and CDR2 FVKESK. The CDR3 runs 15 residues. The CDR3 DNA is TGTGCCAGCAGCCAAGTTGACAGGCAGATCGGGGAGCAGTACTTC. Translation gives CASSQVDRQIGEQYF.

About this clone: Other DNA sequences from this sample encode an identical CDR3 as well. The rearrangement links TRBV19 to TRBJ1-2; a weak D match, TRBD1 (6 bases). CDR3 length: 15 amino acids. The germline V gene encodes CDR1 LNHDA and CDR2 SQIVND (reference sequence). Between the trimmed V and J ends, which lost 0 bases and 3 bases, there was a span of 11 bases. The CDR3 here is CASSIDRGGDYGYTF. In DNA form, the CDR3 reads TGTGCCAGTAGTATAGATCGCGGGGGCGACTATGGCTACACCTTC. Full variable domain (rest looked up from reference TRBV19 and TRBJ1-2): DGGITQSPKYLFRKEGQNVTLSCEQNLNHDAMYWYRQDPGQGLRLIYYSQIVNDFQKGDIAEGYSVSREKKESFPLTVTSAQKNPTAFYLCASSIDRGGDYGYTFGSGTRLTVV.

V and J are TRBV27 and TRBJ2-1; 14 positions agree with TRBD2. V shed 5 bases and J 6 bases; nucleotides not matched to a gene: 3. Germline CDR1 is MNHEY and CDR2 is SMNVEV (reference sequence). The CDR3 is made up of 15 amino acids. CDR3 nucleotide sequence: TGTGCCAGCAGTCTGGGACTAGCGGGAGTCAATGAGCAGTTCTTC. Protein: CASSLGLAGVNEQFF.

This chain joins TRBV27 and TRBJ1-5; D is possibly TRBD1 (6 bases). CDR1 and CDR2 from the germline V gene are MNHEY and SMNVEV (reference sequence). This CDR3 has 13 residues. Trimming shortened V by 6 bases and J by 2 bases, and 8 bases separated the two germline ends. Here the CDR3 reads CASSYRGNQPQHF. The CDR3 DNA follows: TGTGCCAGCAGCTACAGGGGCAATCAGCCCCAGCATTTT.

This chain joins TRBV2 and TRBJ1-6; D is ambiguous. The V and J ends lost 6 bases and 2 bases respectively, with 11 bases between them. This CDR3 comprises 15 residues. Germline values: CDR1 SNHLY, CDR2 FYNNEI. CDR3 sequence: CASRPTEAYNSPLHF. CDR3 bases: TGTGCCAGCAGACCAACGGAGGCCTATAATTCACCCCTCCACTTT.

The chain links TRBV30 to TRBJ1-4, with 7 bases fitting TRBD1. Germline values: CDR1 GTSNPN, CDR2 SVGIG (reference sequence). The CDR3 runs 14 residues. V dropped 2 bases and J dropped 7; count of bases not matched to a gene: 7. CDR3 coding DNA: TGTGCCTGGAGTTTCTCGACAGGGAGTGAAAAACTGTTTTTT. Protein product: CAWSFSTGSEKLFF.

CDR3 sequence: CASSLNSNTDTQYF. CDR3 in DNA: TGTGCCAGCAGCTTAAACAGCAACACAGATACGCAGTATTTT. The chain has TRBV7-3 and TRBJ2-3; unclear D gene. The V and J ends lost 1 base and 2 bases respectively, with 7 bases between them. The length of the CDR3 is 14 residues. Looked up from germline, CDR1 is SGHTA and CDR2 is FQGTGA.

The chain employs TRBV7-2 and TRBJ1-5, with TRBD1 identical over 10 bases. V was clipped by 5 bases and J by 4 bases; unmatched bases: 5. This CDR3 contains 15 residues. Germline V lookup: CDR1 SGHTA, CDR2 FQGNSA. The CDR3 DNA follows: TGTGCCAGCAGCCCCCGGACAGGGGGGAATCAGCCCCAGCATTTT. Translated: CASSPRTGGNQPQHF.

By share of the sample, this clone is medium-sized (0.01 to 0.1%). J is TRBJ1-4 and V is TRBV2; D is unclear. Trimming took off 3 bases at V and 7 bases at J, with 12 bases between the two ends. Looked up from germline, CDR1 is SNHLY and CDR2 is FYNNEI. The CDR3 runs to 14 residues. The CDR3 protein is CASSEEEPSEKLFF. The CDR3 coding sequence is TGTGCCAGCAGTGAGGAGGAGCCCTCTGAAAAACTGTTTTTT.

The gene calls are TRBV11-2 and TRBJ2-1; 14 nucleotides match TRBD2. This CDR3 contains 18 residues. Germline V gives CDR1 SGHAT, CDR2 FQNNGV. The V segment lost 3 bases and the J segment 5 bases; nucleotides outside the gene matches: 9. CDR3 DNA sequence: TGTGCCAGCAGCTTGGGACTAGCGGGGGCCTTGGGGAACAATGAGCAGTTCTTC. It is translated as CASSLGLAGALGNNEQFF.

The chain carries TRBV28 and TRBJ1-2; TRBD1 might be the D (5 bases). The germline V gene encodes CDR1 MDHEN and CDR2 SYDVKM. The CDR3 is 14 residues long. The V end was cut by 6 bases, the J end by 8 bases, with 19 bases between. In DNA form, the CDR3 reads TGTGCCAGCAGCCCCCCTCGGGGGGGTGGCGGCTACACCTTC. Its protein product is CASSPPRGGGGYTF.

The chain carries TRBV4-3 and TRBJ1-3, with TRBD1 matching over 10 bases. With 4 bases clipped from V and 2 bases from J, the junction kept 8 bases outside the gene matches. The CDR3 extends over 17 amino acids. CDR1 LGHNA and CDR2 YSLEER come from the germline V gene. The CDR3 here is CASSPIRTGGTGNTIYF. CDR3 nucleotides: TGCGCCAGCAGCCCTATTCGGACAGGGGGGACTGGAAACACCATATATTTT.

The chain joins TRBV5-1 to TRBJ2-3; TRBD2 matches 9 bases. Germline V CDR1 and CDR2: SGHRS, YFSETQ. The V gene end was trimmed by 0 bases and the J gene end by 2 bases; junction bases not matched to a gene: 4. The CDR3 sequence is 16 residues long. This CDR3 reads CASSLGSGGPTDTQYF. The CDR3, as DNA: TGCGCCAGCAGCTTGGGGAGCGGGGGGCCCACAGATACGCAGTATTTT.

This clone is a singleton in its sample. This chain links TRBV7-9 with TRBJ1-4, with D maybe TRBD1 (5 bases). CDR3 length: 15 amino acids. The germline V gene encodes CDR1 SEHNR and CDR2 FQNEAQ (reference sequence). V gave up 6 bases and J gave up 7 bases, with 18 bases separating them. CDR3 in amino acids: CASRQTGTGGEKLFF. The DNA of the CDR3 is TGTGCCAGCAGACAAACGGGGACCGGGGGTGAAAAACTGTTTTTT.

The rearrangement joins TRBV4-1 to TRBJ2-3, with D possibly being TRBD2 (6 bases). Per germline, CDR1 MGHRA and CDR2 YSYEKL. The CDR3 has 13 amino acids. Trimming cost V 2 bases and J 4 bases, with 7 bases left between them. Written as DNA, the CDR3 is TGCGCCAGCAGCCAACCGGGAGCAGATACGCAGTATTTT. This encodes CASSQPGADTQYF.